This entry describes one T cell receptor beta chain. What it recognizes is unknown. The data originate from a study of shared clonotypes between healthy human individuals. The germline gives CDR1 MGHRA, CDR2 YSYEKL. The length of the CDR3 is 15 residues. Unmatched junction bases numbered 6, after V lost 2 bases and J lost 5 bases. Study-level results: There were few donors, and this limited the genetic and exposure-history diversity represented.

Only in-frame clones appear in the TCRdb table, and some are missing; sequencing was by immunoSEQ multiplex PCR. The sample consists of some 300,000 clones, about 70% of them appearing once. The split of CD4+ cells yielded CD45RA+ naive and CD45RA-negative memory subsets. V is TRBV4-1 and J is TRBJ1-1, with 9 bases identical to TRBD1. This TCR came from a man between 25 and 39 years old in good health. Sequenced material: memory CD4+ T cells sorted from blood. Subset in this sample: CD45RA-negative fraction. For the CDR3, the DNA is TGCGCCAGCAGCCAACAGGGACAGGGAGGGACTGAAGCTTTCTTT. Protein sequence: CASSQQGQGGTEAFF.